The rows below give T cell receptor beta chains drawn from one sample of a study of identifying expanded T cells in peripheral blood. Measured with immunoSEQ multiplex PCR; TCRdb has only the in-frame clones, and not every one. The table includes fewer than 130,000 clones, 75% to 90% detected once. The sequenced sample consisted of blood. Receptor source: a person aged 18 to 69 in good health. Each CDR3 is given with its conserved first and last residue. The D gene is left open where the match is weak. A clone size is listed for some rows: how often the clone was seen (once, few, many), or a class if it is expanded.

cdr3_aa cdr3_nt clone_size v_call cdr3_length j_call d_call
CASSQEGLVPAGELFF TGCGCCAGCAGCCAAGAGGGACTAGTTCCCGCCGGGGAGCTGTTTTTT . TRBV4-3 16 TRBJ2-2 TRBD2
CASSPRRAGLETQYF TGTGCCAGCTCACCGAGGAGAGCGGGGCTGGAGACCCAGTACTTC . TRBV18 15 TRBJ2-5 TRBD2
CASSPRTGLSYEQYF TGTGCCAGCTCACCCCGGACAGGCCTTTCGTACGAGCAGTACTTC . TRBV18 15 TRBJ2-7 TRBD1
CASSLLLSGGTKTQYF TGTGCCAGCAGCTTATTACTCAGCGGGGGCACAAAGACCCAGTACTTC . TRBV11-2 16 TRBJ2-5 TRBD2
CASWRGEKYEKLFF TGTGCCAGCTGGAGGGGGGAAAAGTATGAAAAACTGTTTTTT . TRBV2 14 TRBJ1-4 .
CASSLQGARSGYTF TGTGCCAGCAGCTTGCAGGGGGCGCGGAGTGGCTACACCTTC . TRBV5-4 14 TRBJ1-2 TRBD1
CASSQEARGGYNEQFF TGTGCCAGCAGCCAAGAGGCTCGGGGGGGTTACAATGAGCAGTTCTTC . TRBV4-2 16 TRBJ2-1 TRBD2
CASSSARGGDTQYF TGTGCCAGCAGCTCGGCTCGGGGAGGGGATACGCAGTATTTT once TRBV5-6 14 TRBJ2-3 TRBD2
CASSPSRGLQETQYF TGTGCCAGCAGCCCCTCGAGGGGCCTACAAGAGACCCAGTACTTC . TRBV9 15 TRBJ2-5 .
CASSQGGAQETQYF TGCGCCAGCAGCCAAGGAGGCGCTCAAGAGACCCAGTACTTC once TRBV4-3 14 TRBJ2-5 .
CASSPGSGSYNEQFF TGTGCCAGCTCACCGGGGAGTGGGTCCTACAATGAGCAGTTCTTC . TRBV18 15 TRBJ2-1 .
CASSRTGQLYEQYF TGTGCCAGCAGCCGTACGGGACAGCTCTACGAGCAGTACTTC . TRBV7-9 14 TRBJ2-7 TRBD1
CASSEEGLAGTNEQFF TGTGCCAGCAGTGAAGAGGGTCTAGCGGGGACAAATGAGCAGTTCTTC . TRBV2 16 TRBJ2-1 TRBD2
CASSLGDRGRGTGELFF TGTGCCAGCAGCTTAGGGGACAGGGGGCGAGGCACCGGGGAGCTGTTTTTT . TRBV7-7 17 TRBJ2-2 TRBD1
CASSPLAGAQETQYF TGTGCCAGCAGCCCACTAGCGGGGGCCCAAGAGACCCAGTACTTC many TRBV6-4 15 TRBJ2-5 TRBD2
CASSLGNQATDTQYF TGTGCCAGCAGCTTGGGTAATCAGGCTACAGATACGCAGTATTTT . TRBV7-9 15 TRBJ2-3 .
CASTKDRWNTEAFF TGTGCCAGCACCAAAGACAGGTGGAACACTGAAGCTTTCTTT few TRBV11-1 14 TRBJ1-1 .
CASSPGGRGGNEQYF TGTGCCAGCAGCCCCGGGGGGAGGGGTGGTAACGAGCAGTACTTC . TRBV5-6 15 TRBJ2-7 TRBD2
CASSFGGVSGVGTDTQYF TGTGCCAGCAGCTTTGGGGGAGTATCTGGTGTGGGTACAGATACGCAGTATTTT . TRBV11-3 18 TRBJ2-3 .
CASSSEVATYNEQFF TGTGCCAGCAGTTCCGAGGTAGCGACCTACAATGAGCAGTTCTTC . TRBV27 15 TRBJ2-1 .
CASFTEGEWEKLFF TGTGCCAGCTTTACCGAAGGGGAGTGGGAAAAACTGTTTTTT . TRBV6-4 14 TRBJ1-4 .
CASSSQNRGTQYF TGTGCCAGCAGCTCACAAAACAGGGGGACCCAGTACTTC . TRBV5-8 13 TRBJ2-5 TRBD1
CASSPRTGDGYTF TGTGCCAGCTCACCACGGACAGGAGATGGCTACACCTTC . TRBV18 13 TRBJ1-2 TRBD1
CASSERVGGAYGYTF TGTGCCAGCAGTGAAAGGGTAGGGGGCGCTTATGGCTACACCTTC . TRBV2 15 TRBJ1-2 TRBD1
CASSLDPGRPYEQYF TGTGCCAGCAGCTTAGATCCGGGACGGCCCTACGAGCAGTACTTC . TRBV7-2 15 TRBJ2-7 .
CASSYSGSYEQYF TGTGCCAGCAGTTACTCTGGGTCCTACGAGCAGTACTTC . TRBV6-5 13 TRBJ2-7 .
CASSIGTSGNEQYF TGTGCCAGTAGTATAGGGACTAGCGGCAACGAGCAGTACTTC . TRBV19 14 TRBJ2-7 TRBD2
CASSYTDRDNSPLHF TGCGCCAGCAGCTACACAGACAGGGATAATTCACCCCTCCACTTT . TRBV5-1 15 TRBJ1-6 TRBD1
CASSEFQGGDTQYF TGTGCCAGCAGTGAGTTCCAGGGCGGGGATACGCAGTATTTT . TRBV6-1 14 TRBJ2-3 .
CASSLGRGSSYEQYF TGTGCCAGCAGTTTAGGGCGGGGGAGCTCCTACGAGCAGTACTTC . TRBV27 15 TRBJ2-7 TRBD2
CSVDELREGTEAFF TGCAGCGTTGACGAGTTAAGGGAAGGCACTGAAGCTTTCTTT . TRBV29-1 14 TRBJ1-1 .